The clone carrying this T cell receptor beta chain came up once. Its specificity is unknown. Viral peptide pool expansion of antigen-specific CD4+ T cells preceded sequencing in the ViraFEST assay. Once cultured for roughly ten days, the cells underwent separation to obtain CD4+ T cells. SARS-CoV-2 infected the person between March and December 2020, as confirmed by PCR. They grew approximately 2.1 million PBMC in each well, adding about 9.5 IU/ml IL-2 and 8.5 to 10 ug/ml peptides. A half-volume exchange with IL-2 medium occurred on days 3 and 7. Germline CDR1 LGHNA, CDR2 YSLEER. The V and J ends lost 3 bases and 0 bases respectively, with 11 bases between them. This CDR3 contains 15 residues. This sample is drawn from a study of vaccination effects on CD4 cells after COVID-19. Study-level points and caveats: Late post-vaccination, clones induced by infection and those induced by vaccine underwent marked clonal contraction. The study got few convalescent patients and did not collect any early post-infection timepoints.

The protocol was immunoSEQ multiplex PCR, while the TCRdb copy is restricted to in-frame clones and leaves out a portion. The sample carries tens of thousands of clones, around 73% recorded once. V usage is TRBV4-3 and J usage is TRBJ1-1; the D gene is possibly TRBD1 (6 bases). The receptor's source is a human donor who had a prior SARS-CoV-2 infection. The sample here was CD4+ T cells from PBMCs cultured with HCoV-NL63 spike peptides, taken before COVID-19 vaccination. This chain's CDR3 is CASSHGQPLNTEAFF. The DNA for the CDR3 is TGCGCCAGCAGCCACGGACAGCCGTTGAACACTGAAGCTTTCTTT.